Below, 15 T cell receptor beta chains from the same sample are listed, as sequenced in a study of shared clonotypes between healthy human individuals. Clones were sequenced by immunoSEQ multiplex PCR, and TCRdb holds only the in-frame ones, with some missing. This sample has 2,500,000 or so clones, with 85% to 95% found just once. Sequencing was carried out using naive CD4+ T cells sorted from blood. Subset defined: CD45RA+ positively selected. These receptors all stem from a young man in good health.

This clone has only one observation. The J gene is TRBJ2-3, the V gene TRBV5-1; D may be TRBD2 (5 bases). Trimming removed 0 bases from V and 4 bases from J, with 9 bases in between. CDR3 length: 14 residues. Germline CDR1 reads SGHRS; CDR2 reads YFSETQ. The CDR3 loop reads CASSLGRTSDTQYF. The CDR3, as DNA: TGCGCCAGCAGCTTGGGGAGGACCTCAGATACGCAGTATTTT.

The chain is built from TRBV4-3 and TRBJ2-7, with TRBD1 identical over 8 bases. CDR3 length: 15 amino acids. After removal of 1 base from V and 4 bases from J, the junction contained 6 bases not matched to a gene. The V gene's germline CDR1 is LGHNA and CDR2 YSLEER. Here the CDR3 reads CASSQAGTGSYEQYF. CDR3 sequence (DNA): TGCGCCAGCAGCCAAGCCGGGACAGGATCTTACGAGCAGTACTTC.

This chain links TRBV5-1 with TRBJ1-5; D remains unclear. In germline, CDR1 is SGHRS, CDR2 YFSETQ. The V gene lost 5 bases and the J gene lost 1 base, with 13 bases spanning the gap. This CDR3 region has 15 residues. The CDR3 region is CASRSTPVSNQPQHF. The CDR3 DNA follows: TGCGCCAGCAGATCCACTCCCGTCAGCAATCAGCCCCAGCATTTT.

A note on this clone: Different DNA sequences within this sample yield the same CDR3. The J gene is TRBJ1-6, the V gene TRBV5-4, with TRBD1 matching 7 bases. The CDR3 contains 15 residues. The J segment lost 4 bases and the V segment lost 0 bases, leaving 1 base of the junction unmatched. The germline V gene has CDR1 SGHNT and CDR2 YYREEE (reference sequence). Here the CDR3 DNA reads TGTGCCAGCAGCTTGGAACAGGGGTATAATTCACCCCTCCACTTT. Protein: CASSLEQGYNSPLHF.

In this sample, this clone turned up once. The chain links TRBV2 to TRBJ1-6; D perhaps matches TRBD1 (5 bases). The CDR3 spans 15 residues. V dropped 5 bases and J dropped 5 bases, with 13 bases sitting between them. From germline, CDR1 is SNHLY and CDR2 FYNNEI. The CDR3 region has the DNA TGTGCCAGCAGTCCCGCCGGGGCAGATAATTCACCCCTCCACTTT. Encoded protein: CASSPAGADNSPLHF.

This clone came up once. The CDR3 DNA sequence: TGTGCCAGCAGCACATCCCAGGGGGTCTATGGCTACACCTTC. It translates to CASSTSQGVYGYTF. The chain employs TRBV9 and TRBJ1-2, with 7 bases lining up with TRBD1. The V gene end was trimmed by 4 bases and the J gene end by 4 bases; junction bases not matched to a gene: 7. Per the germline V gene, CDR1 is SGDLS and CDR2 is YYNGEE. The CDR3 length is 14 residues.

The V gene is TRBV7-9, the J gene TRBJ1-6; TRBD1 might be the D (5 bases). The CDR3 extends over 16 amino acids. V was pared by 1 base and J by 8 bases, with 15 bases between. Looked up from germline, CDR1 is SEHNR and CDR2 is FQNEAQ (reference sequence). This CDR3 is CASSLGAGWADSPLHF. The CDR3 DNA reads TGTGCCAGCAGCTTAGGTGCAGGGTGGGCGGATTCACCCCTCCACTTT.

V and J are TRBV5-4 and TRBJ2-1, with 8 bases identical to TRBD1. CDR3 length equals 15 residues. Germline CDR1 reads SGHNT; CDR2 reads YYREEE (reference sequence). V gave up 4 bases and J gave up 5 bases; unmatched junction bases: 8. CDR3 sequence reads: CASSQGDRMDNEQFF. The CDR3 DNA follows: TGTGCCAGCAGCCAGGGGGACAGGATGGACAATGAGCAGTTCTTC.

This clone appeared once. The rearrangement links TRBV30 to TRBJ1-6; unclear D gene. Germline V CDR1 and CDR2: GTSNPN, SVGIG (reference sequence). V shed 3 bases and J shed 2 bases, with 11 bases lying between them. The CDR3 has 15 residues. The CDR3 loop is CAWSDPHPYNSPLHF. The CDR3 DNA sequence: TGTGCCTGGAGCGACCCTCACCCCTATAATTCACCCCTCCACTTT.

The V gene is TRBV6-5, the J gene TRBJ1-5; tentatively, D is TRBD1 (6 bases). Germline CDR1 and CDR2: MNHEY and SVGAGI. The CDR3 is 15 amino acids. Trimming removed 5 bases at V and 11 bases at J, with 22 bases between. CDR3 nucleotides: TGTGCCAGCAGTCCCTTCTCAGGGGCTCCCGGGGCCCAGCATTTT. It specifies CASSPFSGAPGAQHF.

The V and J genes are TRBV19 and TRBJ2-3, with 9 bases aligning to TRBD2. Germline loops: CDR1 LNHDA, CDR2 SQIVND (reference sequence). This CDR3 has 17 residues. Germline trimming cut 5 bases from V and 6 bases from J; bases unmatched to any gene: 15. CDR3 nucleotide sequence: TGTGCCAGTAGTTCCCGCCCGGGACTAGCCGTCGGGGATACGCAGTATTTT. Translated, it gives CASSSRPGLAVGDTQYF. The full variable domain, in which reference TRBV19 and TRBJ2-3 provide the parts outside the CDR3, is DGGITQSPKYLFRKEGQNVTLSCEQNLNHDAMYWYRQDPGQGLRLIYYSQIVNDFQKGDIAEGYSVSREKKESFPLTVTSAQKNPTAFYLCASSSRPGLAVGDTQYFGPGTRLTVL.

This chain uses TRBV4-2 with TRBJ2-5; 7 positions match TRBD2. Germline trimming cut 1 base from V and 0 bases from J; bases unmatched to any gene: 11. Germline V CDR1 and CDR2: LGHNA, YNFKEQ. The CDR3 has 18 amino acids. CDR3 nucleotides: TGTGCCAGCAGCCAAGTTTCCAGCGGGGTTAGGTACCAAGAGACCCAGTACTTC. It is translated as CASSQVSSGVRYQETQYF.

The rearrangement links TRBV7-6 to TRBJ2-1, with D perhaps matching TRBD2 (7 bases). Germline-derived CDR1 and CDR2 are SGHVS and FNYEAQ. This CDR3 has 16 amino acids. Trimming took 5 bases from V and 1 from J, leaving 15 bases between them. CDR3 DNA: TGTGCCAGCAGCCCCCGGGGGCGGGAGTCCTACAATGAGCAGTTCTTC. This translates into CASSPRGRESYNEQFF.

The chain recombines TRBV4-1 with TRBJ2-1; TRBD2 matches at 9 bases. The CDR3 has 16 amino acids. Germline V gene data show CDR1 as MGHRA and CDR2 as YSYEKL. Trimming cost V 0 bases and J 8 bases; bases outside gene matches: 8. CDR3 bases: TGCGCCAGCAGCCAAGAGACCCAGCGGGGGGCTGATGAGCAGTTCTTC. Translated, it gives CASSQETQRGADEQFF.

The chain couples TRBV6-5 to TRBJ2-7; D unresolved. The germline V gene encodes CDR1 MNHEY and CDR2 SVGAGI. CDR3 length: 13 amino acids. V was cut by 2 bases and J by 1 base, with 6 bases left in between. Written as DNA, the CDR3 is TGTGCCAGCAGTTACGGCCAATCCTACGAGCAGTACTTC. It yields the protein CASSYGQSYEQYF.